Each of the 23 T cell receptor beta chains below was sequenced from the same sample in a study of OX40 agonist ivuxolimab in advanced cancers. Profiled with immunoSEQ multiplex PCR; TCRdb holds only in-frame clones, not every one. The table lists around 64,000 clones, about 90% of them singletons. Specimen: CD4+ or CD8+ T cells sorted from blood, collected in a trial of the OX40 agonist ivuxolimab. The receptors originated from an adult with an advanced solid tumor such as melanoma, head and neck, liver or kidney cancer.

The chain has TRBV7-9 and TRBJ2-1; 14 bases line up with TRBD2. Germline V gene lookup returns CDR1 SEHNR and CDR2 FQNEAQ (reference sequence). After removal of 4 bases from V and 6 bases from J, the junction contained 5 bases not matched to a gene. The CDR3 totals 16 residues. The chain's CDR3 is CASSSIGTSGSNEQFF. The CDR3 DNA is TGTGCCAGCAGCTCGATCGGGACTAGCGGGAGCAATGAGCAGTTCTTC.

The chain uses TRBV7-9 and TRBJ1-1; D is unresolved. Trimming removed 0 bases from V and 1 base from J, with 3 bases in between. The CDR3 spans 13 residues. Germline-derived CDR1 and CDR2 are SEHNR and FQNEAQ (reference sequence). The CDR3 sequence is CASSLAGNTEAFF. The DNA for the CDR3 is TGTGCCAGCAGCTTAGCAGGGAACACTGAAGCTTTCTTT.

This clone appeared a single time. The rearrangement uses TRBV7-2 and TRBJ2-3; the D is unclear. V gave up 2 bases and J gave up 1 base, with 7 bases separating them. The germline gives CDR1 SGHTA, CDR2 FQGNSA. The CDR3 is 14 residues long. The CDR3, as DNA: TGTGCCAGCAGCTTATTGCCGGGCACAGATACGCAGTATTTT. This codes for CASSLLPGTDTQYF.

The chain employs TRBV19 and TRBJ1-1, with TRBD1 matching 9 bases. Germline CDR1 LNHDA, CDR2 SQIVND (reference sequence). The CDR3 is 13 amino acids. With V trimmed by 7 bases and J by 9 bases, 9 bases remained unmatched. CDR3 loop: CASNKQGASKAFF. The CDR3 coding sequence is TGTGCCAGTAACAAACAGGGGGCTTCTAAAGCTTTCTTT.

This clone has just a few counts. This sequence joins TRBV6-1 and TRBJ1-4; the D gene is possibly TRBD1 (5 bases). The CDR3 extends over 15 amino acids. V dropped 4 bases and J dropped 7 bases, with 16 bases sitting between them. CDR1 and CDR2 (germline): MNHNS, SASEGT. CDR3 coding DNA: TGTGCCAGCAGTGTTGGGGGTTGGTCTACTGAAAAACTGTTTTTT. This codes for CASSVGGWSTEKLFF.

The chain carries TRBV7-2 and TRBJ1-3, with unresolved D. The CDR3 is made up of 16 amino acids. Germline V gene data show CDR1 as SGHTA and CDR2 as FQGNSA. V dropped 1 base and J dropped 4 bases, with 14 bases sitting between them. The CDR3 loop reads CASSLDGSVRGNTIYF. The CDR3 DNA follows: TGTGCCAGCAGCTTAGACGGTTCTGTTCGGGGAAACACCATATATTTT.

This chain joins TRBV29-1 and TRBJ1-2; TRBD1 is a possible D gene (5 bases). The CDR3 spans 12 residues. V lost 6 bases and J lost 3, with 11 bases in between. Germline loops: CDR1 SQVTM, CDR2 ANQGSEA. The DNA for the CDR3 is TGCAGCGTGGCCCAGGGCGACTATGGCTACACCTTC. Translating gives CSVAQGDYGYTF.

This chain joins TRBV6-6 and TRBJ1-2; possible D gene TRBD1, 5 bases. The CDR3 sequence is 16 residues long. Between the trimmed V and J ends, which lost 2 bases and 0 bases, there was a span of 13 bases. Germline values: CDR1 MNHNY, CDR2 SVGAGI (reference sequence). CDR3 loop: CASSYSPRVSNYGYTF. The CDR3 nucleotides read TGTGCCAGCAGTTACAGTCCCAGGGTTTCTAACTATGGCTACACCTTC.

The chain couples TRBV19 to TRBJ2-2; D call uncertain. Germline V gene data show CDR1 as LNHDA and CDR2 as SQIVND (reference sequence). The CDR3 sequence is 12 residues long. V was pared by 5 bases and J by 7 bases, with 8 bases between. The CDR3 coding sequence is TGTGCCAGTAGTCCCCTGGGCGGGGAGCTGTTTTTT. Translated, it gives CASSPLGGELFF. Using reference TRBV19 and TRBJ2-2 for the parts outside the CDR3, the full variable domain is DGGITQSPKYLFRKEGQNVTLSCEQNLNHDAMYWYRQDPGQGLRLIYYSQIVNDFQKGDIAEGYSVSREKKESFPLTVTSAQKNPTAFYLCASSPLGGELFFGEGSRLTVL.

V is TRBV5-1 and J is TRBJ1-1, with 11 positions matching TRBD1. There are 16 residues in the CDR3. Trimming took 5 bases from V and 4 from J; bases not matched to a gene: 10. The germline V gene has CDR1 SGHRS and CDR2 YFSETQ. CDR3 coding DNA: TGCGCCAGCAGGATTTCATACGGACAGGGGGCCACTGAAGCTTTCTTT. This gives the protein CASRISYGQGATEAFF.

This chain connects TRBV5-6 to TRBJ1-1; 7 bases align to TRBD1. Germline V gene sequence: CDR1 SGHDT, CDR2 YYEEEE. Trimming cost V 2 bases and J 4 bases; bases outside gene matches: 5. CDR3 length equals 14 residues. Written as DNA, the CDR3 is TGTGCCAGCAGCTTCGGTGCAGGGGGCACTGAAGCTTTCTTT. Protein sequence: CASSFGAGGTEAFF.

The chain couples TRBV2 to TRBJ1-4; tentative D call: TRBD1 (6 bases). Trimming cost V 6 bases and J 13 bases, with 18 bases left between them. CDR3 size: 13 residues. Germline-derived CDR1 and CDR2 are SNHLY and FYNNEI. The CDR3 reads CASRAGSIRGLFF. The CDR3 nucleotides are TGTGCCAGCAGAGCAGGGAGTATCAGGGGACTGTTTTTT.

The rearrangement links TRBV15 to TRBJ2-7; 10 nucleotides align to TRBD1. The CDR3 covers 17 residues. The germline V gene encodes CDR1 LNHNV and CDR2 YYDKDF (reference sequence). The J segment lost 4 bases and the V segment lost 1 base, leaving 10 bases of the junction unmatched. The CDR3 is CATSRVGQGRELYEQYF. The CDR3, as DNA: TGTGCCACCAGCAGAGTGGGACAGGGGCGCGAGTTGTACGAGCAGTACTTC.

CDR3 amino acids: CASSVGRQGLYEQYF. The CDR3 nucleotides are TGTGCCAGCAGCGTAGGGAGACAGGGGCTCTACGAGCAGTACTTC. The rearrangement uses TRBV9 and TRBJ2-7; 8 bases agree with TRBD1. The CDR3 extends over 15 amino acids. Looked up from germline, CDR1 is SGDLS and CDR2 is YYNGEE. J gave up 3 bases and V 0 bases, and 5 bases lay outside the gene matches.

DNA for the CDR3: TGTGCCAGCAGCGTAAATCTGGGCGCGTTGGAGACCCAGTACTTC. Its protein is CASSVNLGALETQYF. The chain couples TRBV9 to TRBJ2-5; no clear D gene. V was clipped by 1 base and J by 5 bases, with 15 bases between them. This CDR3 contains 15 residues. Germline V lookup: CDR1 SGDLS, CDR2 YYNGEE.

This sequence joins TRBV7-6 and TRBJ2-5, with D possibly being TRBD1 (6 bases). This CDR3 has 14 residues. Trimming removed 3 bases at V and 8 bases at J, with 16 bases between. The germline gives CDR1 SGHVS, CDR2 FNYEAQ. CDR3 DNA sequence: TGTGCCAGCAGCTTTTCTGGCGGACAGAATACCCAGTACTTC. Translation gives CASSFSGGQNTQYF.

CDR3 region: CASCKTRRDTEAFF. The CDR3 DNA sequence: TGTGCCAGTTGCAAAACACGAAGGGACACTGAAGCTTTCTTT. The V call is TRBV6-1, the J call TRBJ1-1; D remains unclear. Looked up from germline, CDR1 is MNHNS and CDR2 is SASEGT. The ends were cut back, 9 bases at V and 3 bases at J, with 17 bases in the middle. CDR3 size: 14 residues.

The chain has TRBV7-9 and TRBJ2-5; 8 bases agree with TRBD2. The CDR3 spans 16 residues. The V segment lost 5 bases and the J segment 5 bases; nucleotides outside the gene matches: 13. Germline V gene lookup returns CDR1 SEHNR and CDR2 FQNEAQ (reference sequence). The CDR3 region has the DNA TGTGCCAGCAGCCCCGGATTAGGACTAGCTGTGGAGACCCAGTACTTC. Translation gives CASSPGLGLAVETQYF.

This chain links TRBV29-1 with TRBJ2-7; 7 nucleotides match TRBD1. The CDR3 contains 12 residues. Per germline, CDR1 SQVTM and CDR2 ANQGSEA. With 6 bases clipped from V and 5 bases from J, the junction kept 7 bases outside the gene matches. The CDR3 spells CSVPGQFNEQYF. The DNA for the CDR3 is TGCAGCGTACCGGGACAGTTCAACGAGCAGTACTTC.

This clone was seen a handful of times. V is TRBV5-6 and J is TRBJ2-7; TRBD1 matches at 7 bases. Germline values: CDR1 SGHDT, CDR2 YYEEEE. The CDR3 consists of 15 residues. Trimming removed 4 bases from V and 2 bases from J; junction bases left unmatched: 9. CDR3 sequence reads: CASSPSPGTAYEQYF. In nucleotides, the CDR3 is TGTGCCAGCAGCCCATCCCCCGGGACAGCCTACGAGCAGTACTTC.

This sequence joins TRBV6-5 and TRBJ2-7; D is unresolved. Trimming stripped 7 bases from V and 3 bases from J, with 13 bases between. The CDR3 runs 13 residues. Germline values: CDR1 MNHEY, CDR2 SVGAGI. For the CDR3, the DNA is TGTGCCAGCATGTTTCGGGCTGACTACGAGCAGTACTTC. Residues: CASMFRADYEQYF.

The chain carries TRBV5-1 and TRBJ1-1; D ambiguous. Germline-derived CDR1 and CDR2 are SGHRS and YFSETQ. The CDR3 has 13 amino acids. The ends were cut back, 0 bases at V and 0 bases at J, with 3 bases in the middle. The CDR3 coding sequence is TGCGCCAGCAGCTTGGATATGAACACTGAAGCTTTCTTT. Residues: CASSLDMNTEAFF.

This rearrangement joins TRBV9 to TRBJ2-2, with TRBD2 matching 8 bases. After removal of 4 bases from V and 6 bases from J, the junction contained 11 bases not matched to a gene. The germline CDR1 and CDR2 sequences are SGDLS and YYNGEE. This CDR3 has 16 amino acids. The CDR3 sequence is CASSPRGSGGSGELFF. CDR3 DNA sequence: TGTGCCAGCAGCCCCCGAGGGAGCGGGGGATCCGGGGAGCTGTTTTTT.